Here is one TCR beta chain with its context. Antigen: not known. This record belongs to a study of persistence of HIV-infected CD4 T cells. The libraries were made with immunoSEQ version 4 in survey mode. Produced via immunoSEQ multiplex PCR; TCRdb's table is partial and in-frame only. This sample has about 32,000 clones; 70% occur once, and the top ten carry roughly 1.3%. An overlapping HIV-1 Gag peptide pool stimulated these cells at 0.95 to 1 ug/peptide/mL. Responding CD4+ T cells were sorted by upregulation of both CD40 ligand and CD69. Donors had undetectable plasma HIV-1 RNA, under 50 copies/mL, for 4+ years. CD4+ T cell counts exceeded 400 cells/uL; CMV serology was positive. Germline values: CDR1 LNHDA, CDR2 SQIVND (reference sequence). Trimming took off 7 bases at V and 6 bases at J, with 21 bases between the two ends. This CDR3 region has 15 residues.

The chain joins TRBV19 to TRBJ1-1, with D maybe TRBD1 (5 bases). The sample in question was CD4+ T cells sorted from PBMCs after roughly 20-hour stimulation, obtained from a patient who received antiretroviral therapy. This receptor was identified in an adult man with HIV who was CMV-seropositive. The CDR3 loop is CASIPRLPGGAEAFF. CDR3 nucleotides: TGTGCCAGTATCCCAAGGCTCCCGGGGGGGGCTGAAGCTTTCTTT.